This T cell receptor beta chain was observed in a study of shared clonotypes between healthy human individuals. Data came from immunoSEQ multiplex PCR; TCRdb stores just in-frame clones and leaves some out. The data contain approximately 940,000 clones, more than 75% of them seen just once; the ten biggest clones take up about 1.5%. The sequenced sample was memory CD4+ T cells sorted from blood. Subset reported: CD45RA-negative fraction. This receptor was identified in a man between 18 and 35 years old in good health.

CDR3 region: CAISQIDRDGYTF. As DNA, the CDR3 is TGTGCCATCAGTCAAATTGACAGGGATGGCTACACCTTC. V and J are TRBV10-3 and TRBJ1-2, with 7 bases identical to TRBD1. Germline CDR1 ENHRY, CDR2 SYGVKD. The V gene end was trimmed by 5 bases and the J gene end by 6 bases; junction bases not matched to a gene: 6. CDR3 size: 13 residues.